Each of the 12 T cell receptor beta chains below was sequenced from the same sample in a study of shared clonotypes between healthy human individuals. Sequencing was performed with immunoSEQ multiplex PCR; in TCRdb, only in-frame clones are kept and a portion is missing. The table has more than 2 million clones, less than 95% seen once. CD45RO-negative CD8 cells positively selected for CCR7 made up the naive population, which excluded terminally differentiated effector memory CD45RA+ cells. The sample consisted of naive CD8+ T cells sorted from blood. These receptors came from a man aged 18-30 years in good health.

This rearrangement joins TRBV5-1 to TRBJ2-6; TRBD1 aligns across 7 bases. The CDR3 loop spans 18 amino acids. CDR1 and CDR2 (germline): SGHRS, YFSETQ. V was pared by 6 bases and J by 0 bases, with 12 bases of the junction left unmatched. The CDR3 sequence: CASTAGQALLSGANVLTF. The CDR3 region has the DNA TGCGCCAGCACCGCCGGACAGGCGCTACTCTCTGGGGCCAACGTCCTGACTTTC.

The chain joins TRBV25-1 to TRBJ2-1; no definite D call. This CDR3 comprises 13 residues. V lost 3 bases and J lost 0, with 3 bases in between. The V gene's germline CDR1 is MGHDK and CDR2 SYGVNS. CDR3 nucleotide sequence: TGTGCCAGCAGTGAGGACTCCTACAATGAGCAGTTCTTC. It translates to CASSEDSYNEQFF.

The gene calls are TRBV5-4 and TRBJ2-7, with 12 positions matching TRBD2. The CDR3 is 17 amino acids. Germline V gene lookup returns CDR1 SGHNT and CDR2 YYREEE (reference sequence). Trimming removed 3 bases from V and 2 bases from J; junction bases left unmatched: 9. DNA of the CDR3: TGTGCCAGCAGCTGGAGACTAGCGGGAGAGGGGGCCTACGAGCAGTACTTC. Its protein product is CASSWRLAGEGAYEQYF. The whole variable domain, remainder taken from reference TRBV5-4 and TRBJ2-7, is ETGVTQSPTHLIKTRGQQVTLRCSSQSGHNTVSWYQQALGQGPQFIFQYYREEENGRGNFPPRFSGLQFPNYSSELNVNALELDDSALYLCASSWRLAGEGAYEQYFGPGTRLTVT.

This sequence joins TRBV7-9 and TRBJ2-1, with 7 bases aligning to TRBD1. Losses at the gene ends were 5 bases for V and 2 bases for J; bases not matched to a gene: 6. The CDR3 has 15 residues. Germline V CDR1 and CDR2: SEHNR, FQNEAQ (reference sequence). The CDR3 DNA is TGTGCCAGCAGCCTCCGGGACAGCGCCTACAATGAGCAGTTCTTC. Its translation: CASSLRDSAYNEQFF.

The chain combines TRBV7-9 with TRBJ2-1; D is possibly TRBD2 (6 bases). This CDR3 comprises 15 residues. Looked up from germline, CDR1 is SEHNR and CDR2 is FQNEAQ (reference sequence). Trimming removed 3 bases from V and 8 bases from J, with 17 bases in between. Written as DNA, the CDR3 is TGTGCCAGCAGCTTTAGCGGTACTTTAAGCGATGAGCAGTTCTTC. Protein: CASSFSGTLSDEQFF. Drawing the rest from reference TRBV7-9 and TRBJ2-1, the complete variable domain is DTGVSQNPRHKITKRGQNVTFRCDPISEHNRLYWYRQTLGQGPEFLTYFQNEAQLEKSRLLSDRFSAERPKGSFSTLEIQRTEQGDSAMYLCASSFSGTLSDEQFFGPGTRLTVL.

V usage is TRBV13 and J usage is TRBJ2-1; D may be TRBD1 or TRBD2 (6 bases each). Trimming took 0 bases from V and 6 from J, leaving 15 bases between them. The CDR3 covers 16 residues. The germline gives CDR1 PRHDT, CDR2 FYEKMQ (reference sequence). CDR3: CASSLGVGGHANEQFF. CDR3 in DNA: TGTGCCAGCAGCTTAGGGGTCGGGGGACACGCCAATGAGCAGTTCTTC. The full variable domain, rest sourced from reference TRBV13 and TRBJ2-1, is AAGVIQSPRHLIKEKRETATLKCYPIPRHDTVYWYQQGPGQDPQFLISFYEKMQSDKGSIPDRFSAQQFSDYHSELNMSSLELGDSALYFCASSLGVGGHANEQFFGPGTRLTVL.

The chain has TRBV5-8 and TRBJ1-5; D ambiguous. The CDR3 runs to 15 residues. Germline loops: CDR1 SGHTS, CDR2 YDEGEE. Trimming removed 2 bases at V and 3 bases at J, with 12 bases between. The CDR3 DNA reads TGTGCCAGCAGCTTCTTCCCGCAGGACAATCAGCCCCAGCATTTT. It is translated as CASSFFPQDNQPQHF.

This rearrangement joins TRBV20-1 to TRBJ2-3; D unresolved. Germline CDR1 DFQATT, CDR2 SNEGSKA (reference sequence). The CDR3 is made up of 10 amino acids. The ends were cut back, 4 bases at V and 5 bases at J, with 4 bases in the middle. The CDR3 loop is CSANEDTQYF. In DNA, the CDR3 is TGCAGTGCTAATGAAGATACGCAGTATTTT.

The chain is built from TRBV2 and TRBJ2-1; D is unclear. In germline, CDR1 is SNHLY, CDR2 FYNNEI. The CDR3 is made up of 16 amino acids. The V end was cut by 2 bases, the J end by 9 bases, with 20 bases between. CDR3 in DNA: TGTGCCAGCAGTGAAATGGCTACCGGGTTACCTAGTGAGCAGTTCTTC. Its translation is CASSEMATGLPSEQFF.

This chain connects TRBV7-6 to TRBJ2-7; D is possibly TRBD1 (6 bases). The CDR3 has 18 residues. Germline V gene lookup returns CDR1 SGHVS and CDR2 FNYEAQ. V was cut by 0 bases and J by 1 base, with 19 bases left in between. This chain's CDR3 is CASSLAPSYREGSYEQYF. CDR3 sequence (DNA): TGTGCCAGCAGCTTAGCGCCGTCATACAGGGAAGGGTCCTACGAGCAGTACTTC.

In the case of this clone: Other DNA sequences in the sample encode the same CDR3. The chain has TRBV9 and TRBJ2-7; D not resolved. The germline V and J ends were trimmed by 0 bases and 0 bases, with 10 bases remaining between them. From germline, CDR1 is SGDLS and CDR2 YYNGEE. This CDR3 comprises 15 residues. The CDR3: CASSVVADSSYEQYF. The CDR3 nucleotides are TGTGCCAGCAGCGTAGTGGCAGATAGCTCCTACGAGCAGTACTTC.

The genes are TRBV5-1 and TRBJ2-1, with a weak D call TRBD1 (7 bases). The V end was cut by 0 bases, the J end by 6 bases, with 16 bases between. Germline-derived CDR1 and CDR2 are SGHRS and YFSETQ. The CDR3 sequence is 16 residues long. CDR3 sequence (DNA): TGCGCCAGCAGCTTGGTTGGCAGGGGGGTCGGCAATGAGCAGTTCTTC. Translation gives CASSLVGRGVGNEQFF.